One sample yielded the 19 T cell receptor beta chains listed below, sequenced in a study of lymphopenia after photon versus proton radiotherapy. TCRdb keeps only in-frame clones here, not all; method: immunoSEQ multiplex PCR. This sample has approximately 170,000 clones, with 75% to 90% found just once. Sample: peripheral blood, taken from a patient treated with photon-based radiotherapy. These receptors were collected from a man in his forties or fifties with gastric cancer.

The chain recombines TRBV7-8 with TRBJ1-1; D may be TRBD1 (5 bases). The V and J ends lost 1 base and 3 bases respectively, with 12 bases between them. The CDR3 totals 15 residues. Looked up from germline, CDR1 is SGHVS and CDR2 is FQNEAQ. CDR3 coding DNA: TGTGCCAGCAGCTTAGTTCGGGGGATTCACACTGAAGCTTTCTTT. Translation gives CASSLVRGIHTEAFF.

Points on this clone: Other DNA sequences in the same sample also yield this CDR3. The CDR3 DNA reads as TGTGCCAGCAGCGTACAGGGAGGCAACACTGAAGCTTTCTTT. It codes for CASSVQGGNTEAFF. V gene TRBV7-2 combines with J gene TRBJ1-1; the D gene is possibly TRBD1 (6 bases). CDR3 length equals 14 residues. Trimming cost V 5 bases and J 2 bases, with 12 bases left between them. Germline values: CDR1 SGHTA, CDR2 FQGNSA.

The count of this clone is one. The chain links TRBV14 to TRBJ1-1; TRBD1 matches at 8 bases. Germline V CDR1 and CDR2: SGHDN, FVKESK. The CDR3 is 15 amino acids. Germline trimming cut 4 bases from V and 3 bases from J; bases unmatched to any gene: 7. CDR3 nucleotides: TGTGCCAGCAGCCTCCGGTACAGGGGGGACACTGAAGCTTTCTTT. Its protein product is CASSLRYRGDTEAFF.

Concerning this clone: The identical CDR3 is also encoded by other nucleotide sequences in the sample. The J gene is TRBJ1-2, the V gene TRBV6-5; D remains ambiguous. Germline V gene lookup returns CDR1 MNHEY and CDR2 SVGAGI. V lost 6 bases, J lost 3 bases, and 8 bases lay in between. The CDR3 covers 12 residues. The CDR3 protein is CASSRGDYGYTF. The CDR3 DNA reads TGTGCCAGCAGCCGCGGGGACTATGGCTACACCTTC.

The CDR3 is CASNGQAGTDTQYF. CDR3 nucleotide sequence: TGCGCCAGCAACGGACAGGCGGGCACAGATACGCAGTATTTT. The chain recombines TRBV5-1 with TRBJ2-3, with 7 nucleotides matching TRBD1. The CDR3 covers 14 residues. Germline V gene lookup returns CDR1 SGHRS and CDR2 YFSETQ. Trimming removed 6 bases from V and 1 base from J; junction bases left unmatched: 5.

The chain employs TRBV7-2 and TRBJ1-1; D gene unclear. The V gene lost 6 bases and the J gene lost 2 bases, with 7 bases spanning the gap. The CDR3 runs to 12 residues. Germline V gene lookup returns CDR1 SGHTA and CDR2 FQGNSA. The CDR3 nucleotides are TGTGCCAGCAGTTACCTAAACACTGAAGCTTTCTTT. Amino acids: CASSYLNTEAFF. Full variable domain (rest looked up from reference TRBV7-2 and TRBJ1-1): GAGVSQSPSNKVTEKGKDVELRCDPISGHTALYWYRQSLGQGLEFLIYFQGNSAPDKSGLPSDRFSAERTGGSVSTLTIQRTQQEDSAVYLCASSYLNTEAFFGQGTRLTVV.

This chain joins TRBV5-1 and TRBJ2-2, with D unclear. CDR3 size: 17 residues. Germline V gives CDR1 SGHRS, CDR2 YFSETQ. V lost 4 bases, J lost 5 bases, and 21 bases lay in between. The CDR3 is CASSPEGSSYPTGELFF. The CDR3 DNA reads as TGCGCCAGCAGCCCGGAAGGCAGCAGTTACCCAACCGGGGAGCTGTTTTTT.

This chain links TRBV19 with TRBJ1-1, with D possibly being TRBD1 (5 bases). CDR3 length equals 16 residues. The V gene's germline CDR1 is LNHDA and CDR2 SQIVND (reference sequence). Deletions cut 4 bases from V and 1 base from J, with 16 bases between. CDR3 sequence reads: CASSTGTAPGNTEAFF. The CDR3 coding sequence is TGTGCCAGTAGTACAGGGACCGCCCCCGGGAACACTGAAGCTTTCTTT.

As DNA, the CDR3 is TGTGCCTGGAGCCCCAGGGGCAGGGCCACCGAGGGCACTGAAGCTTTCTTT. Its protein product is CAWSPRGRATEGTEAFF. The chain joins TRBV30 to TRBJ1-1; the D gene is possibly TRBD1 (6 bases). In germline, CDR1 is GTSNPN, CDR2 SVGIG (reference sequence). Trimming shortened V by 3 bases and J by 4 bases, and 24 bases separated the two germline ends. CDR3 length: 17 residues.

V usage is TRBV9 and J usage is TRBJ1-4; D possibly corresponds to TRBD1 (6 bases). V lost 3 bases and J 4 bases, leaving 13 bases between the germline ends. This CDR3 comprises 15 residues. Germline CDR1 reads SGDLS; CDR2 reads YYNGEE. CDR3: CASSEGGASNEKLFF. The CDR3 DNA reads TGTGCCAGCAGCGAAGGGGGGGCGAGTAATGAAAAACTGTTTTTT.

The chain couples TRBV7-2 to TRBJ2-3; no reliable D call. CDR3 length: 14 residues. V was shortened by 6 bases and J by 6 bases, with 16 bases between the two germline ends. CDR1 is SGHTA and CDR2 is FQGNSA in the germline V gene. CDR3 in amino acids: CASRSSLVADTQYF. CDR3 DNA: TGTGCCAGCAGATCATCTCTAGTGGCTGATACGCAGTATTTT.

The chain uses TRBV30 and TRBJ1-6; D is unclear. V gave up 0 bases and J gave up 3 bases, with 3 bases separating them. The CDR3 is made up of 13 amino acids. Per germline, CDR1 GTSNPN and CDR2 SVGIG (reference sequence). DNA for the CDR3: TGTGCCTGGAGTGTAGGCTATAATTCACCCCTCCACTTT. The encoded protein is CAWSVGYNSPLHF.

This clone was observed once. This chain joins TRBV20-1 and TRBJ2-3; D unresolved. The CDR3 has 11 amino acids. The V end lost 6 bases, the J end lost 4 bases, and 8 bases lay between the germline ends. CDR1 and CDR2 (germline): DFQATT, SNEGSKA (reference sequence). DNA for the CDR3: TGCAGTGCAGAGGAGCCAGATACGCAGTATTTT. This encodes CSAEEPDTQYF.

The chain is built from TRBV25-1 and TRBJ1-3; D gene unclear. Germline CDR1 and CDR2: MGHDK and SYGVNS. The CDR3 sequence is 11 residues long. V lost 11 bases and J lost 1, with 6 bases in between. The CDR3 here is CAGSSGNTIYF. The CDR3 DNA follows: TGTGCCGGAAGTTCTGGAAACACCATATATTTT. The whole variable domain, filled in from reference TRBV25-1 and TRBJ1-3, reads EADIYQTPRYLVIGTGKKITLECSQTMGHDKMYWYQQDPGMELHLIHYSYGVNSTEKGDLSSESTVSRIRTEHFPLTLESARPSHTSQYLCAGSSGNTIYFGEGSWLTVV.

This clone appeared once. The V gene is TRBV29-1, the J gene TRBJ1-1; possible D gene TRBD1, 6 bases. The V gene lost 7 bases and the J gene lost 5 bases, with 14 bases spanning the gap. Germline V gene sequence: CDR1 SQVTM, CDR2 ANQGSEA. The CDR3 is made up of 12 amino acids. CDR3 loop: CSGEGGGTEAFF. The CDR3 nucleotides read TGCAGCGGTGAGGGGGGCGGGACTGAAGCTTTCTTT.

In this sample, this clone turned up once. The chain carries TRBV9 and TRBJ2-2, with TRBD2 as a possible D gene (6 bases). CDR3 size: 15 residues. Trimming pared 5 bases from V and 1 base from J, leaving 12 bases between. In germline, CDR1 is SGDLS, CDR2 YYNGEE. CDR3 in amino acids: CASRSRDLNTGELFF. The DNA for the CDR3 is TGTGCCAGCAGATCGAGGGACTTGAACACCGGGGAGCTGTTTTTT.

The CDR3 nucleotides read TGTGCCAGCAGTGAAAGGAGGGTTAGCGGGAGGGGAGAGACCCAGTACTTC. The encoded protein is CASSERRVSGRGETQYF. The chain uses TRBV6-1 and TRBJ2-5; 11 nucleotides align to TRBD2. CDR1 and CDR2 from the germline V gene are MNHNS and SASEGT. With 2 bases clipped from V and 4 bases from J, the junction kept 9 bases outside the gene matches. CDR3 length: 17 amino acids.

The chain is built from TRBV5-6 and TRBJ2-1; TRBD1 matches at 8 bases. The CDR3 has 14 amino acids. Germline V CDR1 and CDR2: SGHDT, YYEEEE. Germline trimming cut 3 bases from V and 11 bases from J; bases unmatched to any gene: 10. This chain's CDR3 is CASSYGQGDSKQFF. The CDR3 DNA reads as TGTGCCAGCAGCTACGGACAGGGTGATAGTAAGCAGTTCTTC.

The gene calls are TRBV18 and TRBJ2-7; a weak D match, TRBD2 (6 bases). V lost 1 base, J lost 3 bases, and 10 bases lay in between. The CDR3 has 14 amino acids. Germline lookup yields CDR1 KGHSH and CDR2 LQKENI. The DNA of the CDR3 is TGTGCCAGCTCACCACTAGCGGAGGACTACGAGCAGTACTTC. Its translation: CASSPLAEDYEQYF.